This entry is about one T cell receptor beta chain. The antigen is undetermined. The data are from a study of shared clonotypes between healthy human individuals. Measured with immunoSEQ multiplex PCR; TCRdb has only the in-frame clones, and not every one. Among millions of clones listed, approximately 90% were seen once. Study observations and caveats: Donors were few, which limited the genetic and exposure-history diversity represented. Blood was the sole source, and tissue repertoires probably differ.

Donors comprised healthy HIV-negative adults lacking recent acute infections or vaccinations. CDR3 length equals 13 residues. The trim removed 10 bases at V and 3 bases at J, leaving 7 bases unmatched. The V gene's germline CDR1 is MNHEY and CDR2 SVGAGI. The chain links TRBV6-5 to TRBJ2-7, with 9 bases matching TRBD1. Sequenced input: naive CD4+ T cells sorted from blood. Subset denoted: CD45RA+ positively selected. The TCR originated in a man aged 18 to 35 in good health. Here the CDR3 DNA reads TGTGCCATCGGACAGGGGAACAGCTACGAGCAGTACTTC. Translated: CAIGQGNSYEQYF.